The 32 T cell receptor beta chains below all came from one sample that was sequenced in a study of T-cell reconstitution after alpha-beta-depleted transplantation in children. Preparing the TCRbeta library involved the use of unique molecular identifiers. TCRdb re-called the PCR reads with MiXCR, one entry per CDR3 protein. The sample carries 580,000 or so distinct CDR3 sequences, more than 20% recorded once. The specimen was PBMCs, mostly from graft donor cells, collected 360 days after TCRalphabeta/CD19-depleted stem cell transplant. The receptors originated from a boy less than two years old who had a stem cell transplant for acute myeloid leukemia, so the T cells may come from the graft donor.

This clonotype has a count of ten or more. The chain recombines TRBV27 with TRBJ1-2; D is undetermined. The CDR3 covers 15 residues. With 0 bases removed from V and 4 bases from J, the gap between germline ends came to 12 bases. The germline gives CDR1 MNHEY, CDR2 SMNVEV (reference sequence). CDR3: CASSLSPGYGYGYTF. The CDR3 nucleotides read TGTGCCAGCAGTTTATCGCCGGGGTACGGCTATGGCTACACCTTC.

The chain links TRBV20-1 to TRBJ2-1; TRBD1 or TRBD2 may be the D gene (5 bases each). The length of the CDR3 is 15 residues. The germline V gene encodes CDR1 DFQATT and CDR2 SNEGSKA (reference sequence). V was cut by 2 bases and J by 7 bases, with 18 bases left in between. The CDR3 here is CSARRGESNRNEQFF. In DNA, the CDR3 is TGCAGTGCTAGAAGGGGAGAATCGAACAGAAATGAGCAGTTCTTC.

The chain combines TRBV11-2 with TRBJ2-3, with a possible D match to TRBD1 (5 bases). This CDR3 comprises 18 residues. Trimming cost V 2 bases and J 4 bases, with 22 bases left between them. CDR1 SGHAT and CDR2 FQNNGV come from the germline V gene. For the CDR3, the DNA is TGTGCCAGCAGCTTAATCTCACCCAGGGTAAAATTGGCAGATACGCAGTATTTT. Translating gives CASSLISPRVKLADTQYF.

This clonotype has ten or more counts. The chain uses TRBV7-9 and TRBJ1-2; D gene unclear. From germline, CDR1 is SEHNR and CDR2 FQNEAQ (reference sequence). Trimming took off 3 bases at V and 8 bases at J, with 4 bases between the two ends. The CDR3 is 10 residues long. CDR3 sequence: CASSLGGYTF. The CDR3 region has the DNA TGTGCCAGCAGCTTGGGGGGCTACACCTTC.

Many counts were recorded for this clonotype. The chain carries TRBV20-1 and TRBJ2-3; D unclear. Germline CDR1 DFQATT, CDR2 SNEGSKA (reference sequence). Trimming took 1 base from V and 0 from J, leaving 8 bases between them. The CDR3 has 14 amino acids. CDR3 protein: CSARGRLSTDTQYF. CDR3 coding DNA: TGCAGTGCTAGAGGTCGGCTTAGCACAGATACGCAGTATTTT.

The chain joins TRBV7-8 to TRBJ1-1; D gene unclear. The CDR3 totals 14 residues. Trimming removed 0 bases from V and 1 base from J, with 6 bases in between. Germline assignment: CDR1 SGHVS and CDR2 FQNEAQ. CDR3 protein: CASSLARENTEAFF. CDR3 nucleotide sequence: TGTGCCAGCAGCTTAGCGAGGGAGAACACTGAAGCTTTCTTT.

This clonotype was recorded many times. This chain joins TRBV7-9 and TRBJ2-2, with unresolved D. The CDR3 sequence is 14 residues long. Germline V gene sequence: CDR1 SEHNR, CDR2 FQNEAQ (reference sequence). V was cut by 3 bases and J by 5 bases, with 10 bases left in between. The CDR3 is CASSFLQGTGELFF. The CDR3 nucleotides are TGTGCCAGCAGCTTCCTTCAAGGAACCGGGGAGCTGTTTTTT.

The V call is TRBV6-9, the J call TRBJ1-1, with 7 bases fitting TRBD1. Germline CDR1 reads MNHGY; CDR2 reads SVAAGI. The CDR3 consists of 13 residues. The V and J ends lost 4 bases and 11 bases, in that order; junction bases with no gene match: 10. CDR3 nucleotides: TGTGCCAGCAGTTTGGGAACCGGGACAGACGCTTTCTTT. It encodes CASSLGTGTDAFF.

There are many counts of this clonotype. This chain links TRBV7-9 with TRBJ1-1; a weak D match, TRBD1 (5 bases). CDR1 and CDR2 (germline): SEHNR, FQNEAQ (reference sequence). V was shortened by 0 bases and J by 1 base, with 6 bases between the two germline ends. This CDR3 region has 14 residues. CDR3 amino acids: CASSLAGTNTEAFF. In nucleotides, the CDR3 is TGTGCCAGCAGCTTAGCCGGGACGAACACTGAAGCTTTCTTT.

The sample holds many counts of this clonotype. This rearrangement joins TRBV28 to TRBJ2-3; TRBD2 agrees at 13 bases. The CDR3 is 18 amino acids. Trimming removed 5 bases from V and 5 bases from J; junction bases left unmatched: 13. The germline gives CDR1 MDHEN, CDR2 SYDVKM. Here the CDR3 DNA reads TGTGCCAGCAGTCCAGGGACTAGCGGGGCCACCCAAAGAGATACGCAGTATTTT. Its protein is CASSPGTSGATQRDTQYF.

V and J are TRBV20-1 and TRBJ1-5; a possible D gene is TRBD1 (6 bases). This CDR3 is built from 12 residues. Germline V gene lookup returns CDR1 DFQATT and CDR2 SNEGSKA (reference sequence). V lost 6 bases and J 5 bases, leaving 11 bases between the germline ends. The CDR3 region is CSAGQTDQPQHF. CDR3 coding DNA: TGCAGTGCCGGACAGACAGATCAGCCCCAGCATTTT.

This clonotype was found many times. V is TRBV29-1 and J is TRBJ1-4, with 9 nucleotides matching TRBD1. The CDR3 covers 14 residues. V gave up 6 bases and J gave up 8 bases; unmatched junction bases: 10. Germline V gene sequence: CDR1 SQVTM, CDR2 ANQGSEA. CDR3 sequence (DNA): TGCAGCGTAGTACCGGGACAGGGTTTCGAAAAACTGTTTTTT. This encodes CSVVPGQGFEKLFF.

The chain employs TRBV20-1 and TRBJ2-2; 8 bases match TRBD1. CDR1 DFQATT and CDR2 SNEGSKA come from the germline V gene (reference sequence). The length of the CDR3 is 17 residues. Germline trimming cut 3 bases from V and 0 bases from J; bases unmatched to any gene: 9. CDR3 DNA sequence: TGCAGTGCTAGGGCCACAGGGGGAGGAACGAACACCGGGGAGCTGTTTTTT. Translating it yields CSARATGGGTNTGELFF.

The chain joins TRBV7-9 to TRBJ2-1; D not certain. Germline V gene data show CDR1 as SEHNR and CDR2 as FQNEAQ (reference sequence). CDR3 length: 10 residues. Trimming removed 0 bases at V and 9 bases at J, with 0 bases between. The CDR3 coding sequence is TGTGCCAGCAGCTTAGCTGAGCAGTTCTTC. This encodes CASSLAEQFF.

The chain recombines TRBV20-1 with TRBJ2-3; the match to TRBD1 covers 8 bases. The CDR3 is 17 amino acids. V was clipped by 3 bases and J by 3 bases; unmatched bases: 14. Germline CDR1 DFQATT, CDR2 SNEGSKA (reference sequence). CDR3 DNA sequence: TGCAGTGCTAGCCCCAACGGACAGGGCCTTTTAACAGATACGCAGTATTTT. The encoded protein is CSASPNGQGLLTDTQYF.

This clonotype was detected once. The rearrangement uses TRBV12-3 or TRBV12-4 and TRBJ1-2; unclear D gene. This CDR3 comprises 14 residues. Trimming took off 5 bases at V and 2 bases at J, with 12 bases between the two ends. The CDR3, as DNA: TGTGCCAGCAGTCCACGGTGGGGAAACTATGGCTACACCTTC. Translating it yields CASSPRWGNYGYTF.

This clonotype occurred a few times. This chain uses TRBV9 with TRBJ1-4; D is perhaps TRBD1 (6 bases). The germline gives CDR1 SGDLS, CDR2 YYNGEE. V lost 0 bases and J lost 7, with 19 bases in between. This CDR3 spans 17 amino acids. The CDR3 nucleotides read TGTGCCAGCAGCGTAGGATTTCCAGGAGGGGGGCGTGAAAAACTGTTTTTT. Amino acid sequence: CASSVGFPGGGREKLFF.

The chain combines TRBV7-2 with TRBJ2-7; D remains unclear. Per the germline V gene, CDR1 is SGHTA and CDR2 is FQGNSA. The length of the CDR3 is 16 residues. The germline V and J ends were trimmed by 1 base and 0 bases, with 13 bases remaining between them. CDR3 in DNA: TGTGCCAGCAGCTTAGTAAATTCCGGCATCTCCTACGAGCAGTACTTC. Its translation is CASSLVNSGISYEQYF.

As DNA, the CDR3 is TGCGCCAGCAGCCGAGAGAACTATCCGGGGGGACACTACGAGCAGTACTTC. Residues: CASSRENYPGGHYEQYF. V and J are TRBV5-1 and TRBJ2-7; TRBD2 is a possible D gene (7 bases). V lost 4 bases, J lost 3 bases, and 23 bases lay in between. Germline CDR1 SGHRS, CDR2 YFSETQ. The CDR3 sequence is 17 residues long.

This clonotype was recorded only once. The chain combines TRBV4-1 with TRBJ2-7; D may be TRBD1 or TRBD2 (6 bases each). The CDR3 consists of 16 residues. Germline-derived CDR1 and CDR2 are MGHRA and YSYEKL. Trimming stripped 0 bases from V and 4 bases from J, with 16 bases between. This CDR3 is CASSQDEGGFDYEQYV. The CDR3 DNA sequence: TGCGCCAGCAGCCAAGATGAAGGGGGGTTCGATTACGAGCAGTACGTC.

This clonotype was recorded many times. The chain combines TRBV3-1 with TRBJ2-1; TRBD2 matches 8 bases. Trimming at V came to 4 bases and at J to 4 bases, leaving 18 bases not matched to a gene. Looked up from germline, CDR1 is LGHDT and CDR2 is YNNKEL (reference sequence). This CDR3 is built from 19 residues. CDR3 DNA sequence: TGTGCCAGCAGCCCTGCCTACCCTTATTCCGGGGGGGCTTACAATGAGCAGTTCTTC. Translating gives CASSPAYPYSGGAYNEQFF.

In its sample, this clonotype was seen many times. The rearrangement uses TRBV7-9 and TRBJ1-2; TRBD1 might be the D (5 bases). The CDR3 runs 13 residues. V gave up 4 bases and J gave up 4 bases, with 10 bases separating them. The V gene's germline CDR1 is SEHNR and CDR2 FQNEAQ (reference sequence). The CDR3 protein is CASSSDTFYGYTF. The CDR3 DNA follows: TGTGCCAGCAGCTCGGACACCTTCTATGGCTACACCTTC.

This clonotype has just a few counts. The CDR3 loop is CASSLEEDGYTF. The DNA of the CDR3 is TGCGCCAGCAGCTTGGAGGAAGATGGCTACACCTTC. The chain couples TRBV5-1 to TRBJ1-2; D gene uncertain. With 0 bases removed from V and 6 bases from J, the gap between germline ends came to 6 bases. This CDR3 is 12 amino acids long. The germline gives CDR1 SGHRS, CDR2 YFSETQ.

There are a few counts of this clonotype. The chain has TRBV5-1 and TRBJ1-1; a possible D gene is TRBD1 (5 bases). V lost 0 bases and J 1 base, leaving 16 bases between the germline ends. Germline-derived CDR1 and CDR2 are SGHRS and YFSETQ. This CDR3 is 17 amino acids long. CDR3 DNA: TGCGCCAGCAGCTTGGATGGGTCCGCAGGGTGGAACACTGAAGCTTTCTTT. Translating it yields CASSLDGSAGWNTEAFF.

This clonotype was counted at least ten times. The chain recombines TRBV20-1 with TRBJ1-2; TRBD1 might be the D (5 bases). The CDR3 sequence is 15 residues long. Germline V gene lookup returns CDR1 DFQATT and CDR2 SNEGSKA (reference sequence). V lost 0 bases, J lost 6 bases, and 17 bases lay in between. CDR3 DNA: TGCAGTGCTAGAGATTTTGGCAGGGTATTAGATGGCTACACCTTC. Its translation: CSARDFGRVLDGYTF.

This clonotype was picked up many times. The CDR3 here is CASSSPGTVLWGYTF. The CDR3 DNA follows: TGTGCCAGCAGTTCTCCTGGGACAGTCTTATGGGGCTACACCTTC. The gene calls are TRBV28 and TRBJ1-2; 7 nucleotides align to TRBD1. Germline V gives CDR1 MDHEN, CDR2 SYDVKM. This CDR3 contains 15 residues. The trim removed 4 bases at V and 8 bases at J, leaving 13 bases unmatched.

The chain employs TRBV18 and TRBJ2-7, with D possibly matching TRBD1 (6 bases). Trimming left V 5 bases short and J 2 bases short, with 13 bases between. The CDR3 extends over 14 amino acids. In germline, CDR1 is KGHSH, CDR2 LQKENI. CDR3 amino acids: CASSTWTEAYEQYF. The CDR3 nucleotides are TGTGCCAGCTCAACCTGGACAGAAGCCTACGAGCAGTACTTC. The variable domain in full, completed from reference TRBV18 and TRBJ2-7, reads NAGVMQNPRHLVRRRGQEARLRCSPMKGHSHVYWYRQLPEEGLKFMVYLQKENIIDESGMPKERFSAEFPKEGPSILRIQQVVRGDSAAYFCASSTWTEAYEQYFGPGTRLTVT.

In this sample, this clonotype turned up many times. This CDR3 is CASSLVRGYEQFF. In DNA form, the CDR3 reads TGTGCCAGCAGCTTAGTCAGGGGCTATGAGCAGTTCTTC. V gene TRBV11-2 combines with J gene TRBJ2-1; perhaps TRBD1 as D (6 bases). Germline V gives CDR1 SGHAT, CDR2 FQNNGV. Trimming took off 1 base at V and 8 bases at J, with 9 bases between the two ends. The CDR3 loop spans 13 amino acids.

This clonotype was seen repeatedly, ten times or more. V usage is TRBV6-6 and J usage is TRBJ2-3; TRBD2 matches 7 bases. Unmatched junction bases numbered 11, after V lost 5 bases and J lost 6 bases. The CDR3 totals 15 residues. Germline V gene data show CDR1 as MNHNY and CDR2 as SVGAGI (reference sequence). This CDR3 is CASSTTSVDPDTQYF. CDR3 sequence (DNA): TGTGCCAGCAGTACTACTAGCGTGGATCCGGATACGCAGTATTTT.

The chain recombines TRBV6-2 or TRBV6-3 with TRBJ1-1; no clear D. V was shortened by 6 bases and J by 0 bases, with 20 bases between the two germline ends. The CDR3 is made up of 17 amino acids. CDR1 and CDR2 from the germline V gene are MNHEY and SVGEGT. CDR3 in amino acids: CASSLRAPTGLNTEAFF. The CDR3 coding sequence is TGTGCCAGCAGCCTACGCGCCCCGACTGGGCTGAACACTGAAGCTTTCTTT.

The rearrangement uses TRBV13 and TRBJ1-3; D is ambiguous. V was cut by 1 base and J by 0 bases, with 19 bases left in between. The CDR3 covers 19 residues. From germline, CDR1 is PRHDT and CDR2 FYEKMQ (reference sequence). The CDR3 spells CASSLDPPMRSYSGNTIYF. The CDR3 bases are TGTGCCAGCAGCTTAGACCCACCTATGAGGTCCTACTCTGGAAACACCATATATTTT.

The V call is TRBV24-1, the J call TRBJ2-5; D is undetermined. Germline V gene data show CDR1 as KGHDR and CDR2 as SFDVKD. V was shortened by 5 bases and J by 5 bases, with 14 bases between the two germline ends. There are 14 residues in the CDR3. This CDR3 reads CATSVNTSPETQYF. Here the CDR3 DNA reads TGTGCCACCAGTGTCAACACCTCCCCGGAGACCCAGTACTTC.